This T cell receptor (beta chain) stems from a study of blood T cell repertoires in COVID-19. Libraries were prepared by immunoSEQ multiplex PCR; TCRdb keeps only in-frame clonotypes and omits some of them. The table has some 250,000 clones, around 79% seen once. This CDR3 is 15 amino acids long. Germline-derived CDR1 and CDR2 are LGHDT and YNNKEL (reference sequence). V was pared by 1 base and J by 2 bases, with 12 bases between. The sequenced sample was peripheral blood. The receptor's source is an elderly woman with acute or convalescent COVID-19. The chain joins TRBV3-1 (or the pseudogene TRBV3-2) to TRBJ2-7; TRBD2 might be the D (6 bases). In DNA form, the CDR3 reads TGTGCCAGCAGCCAAGGATGGCTAGCGACCTACGAGCAGTACTTC. It translates to CASSQGWLATYEQYF.